Described below is a single T cell receptor beta chain sequence and its context. As yet, its antigen is unknown. Profiling relied on immunoSEQ multiplex PCR, and the TCRdb table lists in-frame clones only, not all of them. This repertoire shows just over 25,000 clones, roughly 73% found once; its top ten account for 18%. The unexposed donors gave CD4+ T cells in about 2011-2018, prior to COVID-19. After about 10 days of culture, CD4+ T cells were isolated. The CDR3 runs to 15 residues. V trimming: 4 bases; J trimming: 6 bases; junction bases outside the gene matches: 12. In germline, CDR1 is SGHTA, CDR2 FQGNSA. This sample was included in a study of CD4 T cells in relation to SARS-CoV-2 and coronaviruses. Study-level information: ViraFEST: approximately 10-day antigen culture of PBMCs, then TCR beta CDR3 sequencing.

The chain couples TRBV7-2 to TRBJ2-7, with TRBD2 matching 7 bases. The sample taken for sequencing was CD4+ T cells from PBMCs, cultured in vitro. The clonotype comes from a human donor in good health. This CDR3 is CASSYNSGSAGEQYF. CDR3 DNA: TGTGCCAGCAGCTATAATAGCGGGTCGGCTGGCGAGCAGTACTTC.